The TCR beta chain under discussion was sequenced for a study of blood T cell repertoires in COVID-19 (TCRdb year 2020). Regarding the study in general: The collaborator samples originated in the United States, Italy and Spain and spanned the acute and convalescent phases of COVID-19. The repertoires were made available in a free public database intended to serve as a resource for research on the immune response to SARS-CoV-2. Subjects who had been exposed to COVID-19, were actively infected with it, or had recovered from it provided the deeply sampled blood TCRbeta repertoires that made up the dataset. HLA class I and class II types, where available, came from metadata supplied by the sample provider rather than from assay-based typing. The material from the prospective study consisted of cDNA or gDNA derived from T cells, B-cell-depleted T cells, or PBMCs. The samples were drawn from the first 160 participants of the ongoing ImmuneRACE study and from some 1,300 subjects provided by 6 global collaborators. The sample metadata nearly always contained a de-identified subject ID, COVID-19 status, age in years and sex. Paper-wide results and their limitations: The quantity of clinical and demographic metadata differed by source and by participant and was supplied without curation.

Including cysteine and phenylalanine, the CDR3 has 15 amino acids. Of all the DNA, just the CDR3 is kept, 45 bases in frame from base 1. From a lookup of the germline V gene, CDR1 and CDR2 are SGHRS and YFSETQ. V is clipped by 3 bases and J by 4 bases, and the sequence between their germline boundaries is 14 bases long. TCRbeta CDR3 regions were amplified from genomic DNA using the immunoSEQ Assay, a bias-controlled multiplex PCR. The original methods were these. The number of nucleated cells in each sample was estimated by amplification of reference gene primers within the assay. Sequence reads were collapsed and filtered to measure the absolute abundance of every unique TCRbeta CDR3 rearrangement. For each sample, productive Simpson clonality was calculated by taking the square root of Simpson's diversity index across productive rearrangements. Not all clones reach the TCRdb copy of this immuneACCESS table, which keeps in-frame sequences only. Checked studies attribute under half of the gap to unresolved V genes and leave the rest unexplained. V, J and clone size derive from that table, while D and trimming were established from the DNA sequence. Recorded for this sample are some 140,000 clones; roughly 84% of them occurred a single time. The biggest ten clones account for 4.5% to 5.5% of the sample.

Participants in the prospective study were aged about 18 to 95 years, lived in more than 20 United States geographic areas, and enrolled through a virtual design. To assign participants to cohorts, the prospective study relied on clinical history that participants themselves reported in a screening survey and a study questionnaire. Mobile phlebotomists in the prospective study collected whole blood, serum and a nasopharyngeal or oropharyngeal swab from every participant. Additional blood draws and questionnaires over an approximately 2-month period could optionally be provided by prospective study participants. Before DNA extraction, prospective study blood samples were shipped either frozen or at room temperature. Comments on this clone: This receptor's antigen is unknown. Base qualities are missing; no much larger clone stands one base away.

This receptor chain uses TRBV5-1 and TRBJ2-4, with no confidently assigned D gene. The receptor's source is a man between 40 and 49 years old with acute COVID-19. The sequenced material came from PBMCs or T cells enriched from blood (not recorded which). The CDR3 reads CASSYPHPRKNIQYF. The DNA sequence is given as TGCGCCAGCAGCTACCCACACCCGAGGAAAAACATTCAGTACTTC.